This TCR beta chain is drawn from a study of T cell responses to AZD1222 COVID-19 vaccine. The germline V and J ends were trimmed by 1 base and 4 bases, with 13 bases remaining between them. The CDR3 sequence is 15 residues long. Germline values: CDR1 SEHNR, CDR2 FQNEAQ (reference sequence). As to this clone: Its antigen is not identified.

Notes on the study in general: Following two doses of AZD1222, Spike-specific TCR breadth and depth rose. After the peak T cell response, and only then, were repertoires sampled.

The protocol was immunoSEQ multiplex PCR, while the TCRdb copy is restricted to in-frame clones and leaves out a portion. The sample gives roughly 110,000 clones, 70% to 90% of which show up once; around 4.9% is in the top ten. The chain employs TRBV7-9 and TRBJ1-2; D may be TRBD1 (6 bases). The sequence derives from an adult who received the AZD1222 COVID-19 vaccine. The sample here was peripheral blood, taken 28 days after the second AZD1222 dose. The CDR3 DNA reads TGTGCCAGCAGCTTAGAGGGTTTGACAGGCTATGGCTACACCTTC. It encodes CASSLEGLTGYGYTF.